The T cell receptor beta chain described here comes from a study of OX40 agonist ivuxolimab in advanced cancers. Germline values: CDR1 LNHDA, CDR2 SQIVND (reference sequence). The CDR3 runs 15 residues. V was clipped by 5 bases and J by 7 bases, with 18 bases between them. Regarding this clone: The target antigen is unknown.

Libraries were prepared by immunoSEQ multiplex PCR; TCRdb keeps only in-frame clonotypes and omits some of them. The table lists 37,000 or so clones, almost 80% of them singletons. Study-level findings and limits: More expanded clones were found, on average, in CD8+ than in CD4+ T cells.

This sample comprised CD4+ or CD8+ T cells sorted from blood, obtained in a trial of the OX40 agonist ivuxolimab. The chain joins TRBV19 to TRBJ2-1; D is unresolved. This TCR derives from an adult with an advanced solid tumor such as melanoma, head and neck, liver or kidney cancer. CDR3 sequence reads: CASSQLGSPGNEQFF. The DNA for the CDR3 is TGTGCCAGTAGTCAACTGGGCTCCCCTGGGAATGAGCAGTTCTTC. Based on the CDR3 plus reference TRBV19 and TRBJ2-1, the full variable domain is DGGITQSPKYLFRKEGQNVTLSCEQNLNHDAMYWYRQDPGQGLRLIYYSQIVNDFQKGDIAEGYSVSREKKESFPLTVTSAQKNPTAFYLCASSQLGSPGNEQFFGPGTRLTVL.